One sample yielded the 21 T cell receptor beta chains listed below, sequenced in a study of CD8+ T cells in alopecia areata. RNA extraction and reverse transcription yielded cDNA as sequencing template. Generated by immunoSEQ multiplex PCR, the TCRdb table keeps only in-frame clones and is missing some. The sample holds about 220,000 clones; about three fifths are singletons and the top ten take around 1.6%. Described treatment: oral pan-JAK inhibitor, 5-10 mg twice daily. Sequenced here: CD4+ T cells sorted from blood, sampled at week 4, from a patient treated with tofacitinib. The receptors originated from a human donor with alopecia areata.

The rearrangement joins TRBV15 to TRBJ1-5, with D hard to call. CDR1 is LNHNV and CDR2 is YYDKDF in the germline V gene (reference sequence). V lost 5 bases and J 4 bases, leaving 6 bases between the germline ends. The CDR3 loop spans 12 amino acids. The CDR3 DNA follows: TGTGCCACCAGCGGGCAAAATCAGCCCCAGCATTTT. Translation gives CATSGQNQPQHF.

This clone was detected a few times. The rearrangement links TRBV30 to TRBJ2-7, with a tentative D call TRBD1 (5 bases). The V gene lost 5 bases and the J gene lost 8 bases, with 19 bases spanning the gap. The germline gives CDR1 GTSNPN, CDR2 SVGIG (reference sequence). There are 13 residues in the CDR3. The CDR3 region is CAWSLKGLMKQYF. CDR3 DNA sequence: TGTGCCTGGTCCCTAAAGGGGCTTATGAAGCAGTACTTC.

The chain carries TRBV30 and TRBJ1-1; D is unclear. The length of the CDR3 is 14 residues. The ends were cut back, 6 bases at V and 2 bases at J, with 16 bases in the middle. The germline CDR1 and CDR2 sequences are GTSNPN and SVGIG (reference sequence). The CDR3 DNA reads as TGTGCCTGCTCTACTGGCCTGGGAAACACTGAAGCTTTCTTT. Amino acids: CACSTGLGNTEAFF.

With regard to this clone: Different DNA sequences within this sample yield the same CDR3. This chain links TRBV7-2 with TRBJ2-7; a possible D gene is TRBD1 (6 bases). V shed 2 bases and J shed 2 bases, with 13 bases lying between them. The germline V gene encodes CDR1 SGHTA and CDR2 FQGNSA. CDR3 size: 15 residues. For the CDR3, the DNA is TGTGCCAGCAGCTTAAGGGGGACAAAGGCCTACGAGCAGTACTTC. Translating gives CASSLRGTKAYEQYF. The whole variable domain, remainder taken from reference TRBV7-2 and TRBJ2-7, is GAGVSQSPSNKVTEKGKDVELRCDPISGHTALYWYRQSLGQGLEFLIYFQGNSAPDKSGLPSDRFSAERTGGSVSTLTIQRTQQEDSAVYLCASSLRGTKAYEQYFGPGTRLTVT.

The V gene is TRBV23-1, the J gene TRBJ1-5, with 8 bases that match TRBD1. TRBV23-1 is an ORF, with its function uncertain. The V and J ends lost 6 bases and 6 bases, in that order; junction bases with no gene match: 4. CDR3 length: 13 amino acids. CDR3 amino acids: CASSDRGTQPQHF. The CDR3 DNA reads TGCGCCAGCAGCGACAGGGGAACTCAGCCCCAGCATTTT.

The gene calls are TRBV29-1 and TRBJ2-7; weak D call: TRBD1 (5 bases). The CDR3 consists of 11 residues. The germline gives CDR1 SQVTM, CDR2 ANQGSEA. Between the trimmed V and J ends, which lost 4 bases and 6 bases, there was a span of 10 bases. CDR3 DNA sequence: TGCAGCGTTGCCCAGGGCCTCGAGCAGTACTTC. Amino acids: CSVAQGLEQYF.

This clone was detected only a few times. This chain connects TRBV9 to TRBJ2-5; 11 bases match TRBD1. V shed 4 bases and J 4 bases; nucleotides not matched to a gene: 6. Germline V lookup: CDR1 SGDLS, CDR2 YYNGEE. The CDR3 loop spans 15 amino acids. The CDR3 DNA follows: TGTGCCAGCAGCCTAATGGGACAGGGGGGAGAGACCCAGTACTTC. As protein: CASSLMGQGGETQYF.

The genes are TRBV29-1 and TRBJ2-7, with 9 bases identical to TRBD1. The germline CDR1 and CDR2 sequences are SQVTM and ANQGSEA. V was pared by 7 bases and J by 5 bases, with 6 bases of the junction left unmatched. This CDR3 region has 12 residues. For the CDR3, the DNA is TGCAGCGCCGAAACAGGGGGCCACGAGCAGTACTTC. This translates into CSAETGGHEQYF.

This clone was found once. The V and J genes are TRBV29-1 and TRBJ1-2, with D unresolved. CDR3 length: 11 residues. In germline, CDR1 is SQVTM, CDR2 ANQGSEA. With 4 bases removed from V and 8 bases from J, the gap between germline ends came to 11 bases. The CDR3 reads CSVVDSRGYTF. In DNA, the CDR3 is TGCAGCGTTGTTGACTCGCGGGGCTACACCTTC.

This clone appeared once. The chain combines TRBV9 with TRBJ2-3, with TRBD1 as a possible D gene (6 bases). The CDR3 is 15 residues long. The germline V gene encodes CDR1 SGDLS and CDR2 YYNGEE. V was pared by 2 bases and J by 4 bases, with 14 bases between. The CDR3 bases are TGTGCCAGCAGCGTCCTTACAGGGATCTCAGATACGCAGTATTTT. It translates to CASSVLTGISDTQYF.

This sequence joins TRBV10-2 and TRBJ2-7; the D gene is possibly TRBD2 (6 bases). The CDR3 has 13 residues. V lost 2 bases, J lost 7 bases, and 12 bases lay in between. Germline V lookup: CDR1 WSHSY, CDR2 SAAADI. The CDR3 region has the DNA TGCGCCAGCAGTGAGATAGGAGGGGCTGAGCAGTACTTC. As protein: CASSEIGGAEQYF.

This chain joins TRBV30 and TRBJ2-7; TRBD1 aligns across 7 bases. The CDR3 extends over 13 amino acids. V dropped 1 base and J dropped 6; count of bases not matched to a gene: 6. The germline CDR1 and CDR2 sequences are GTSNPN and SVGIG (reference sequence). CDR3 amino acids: CAWSGAGGPEQYF. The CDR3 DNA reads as TGTGCCTGGAGTGGGGCAGGGGGTCCCGAGCAGTACTTC.

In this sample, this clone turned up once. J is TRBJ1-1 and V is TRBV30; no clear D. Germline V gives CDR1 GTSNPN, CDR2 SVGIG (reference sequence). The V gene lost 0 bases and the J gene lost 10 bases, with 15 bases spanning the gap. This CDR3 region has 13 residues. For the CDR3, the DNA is TGTGCCTGGAGTGTACGGGGTAGCGATGGAGCTTTCTTT. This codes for CAWSVRGSDGAFF.

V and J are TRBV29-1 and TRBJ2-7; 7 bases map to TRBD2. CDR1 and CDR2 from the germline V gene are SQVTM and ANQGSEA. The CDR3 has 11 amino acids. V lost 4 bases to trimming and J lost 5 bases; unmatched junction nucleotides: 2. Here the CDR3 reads CSVAGGNEQYF. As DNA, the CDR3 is TGCAGCGTTGCGGGGGGAAACGAGCAGTACTTC.

CDR3 coding DNA: TGCAGCGTGAGGGATACAACTAATGAAAAACTGTTTTTT. Translating it yields CSVRDTTNEKLFF. J is TRBJ1-4 and V is TRBV29-1; D unresolved. CDR3 size: 13 residues. The V and J ends lost 6 bases and 0 bases respectively, with 8 bases between them. Germline lookup yields CDR1 SQVTM and CDR2 ANQGSEA.

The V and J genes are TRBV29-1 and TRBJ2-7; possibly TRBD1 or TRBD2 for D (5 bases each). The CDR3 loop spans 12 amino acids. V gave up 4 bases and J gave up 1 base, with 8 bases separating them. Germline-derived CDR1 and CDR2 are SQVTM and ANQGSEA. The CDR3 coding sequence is TGCAGCGTTGGGGACGCATCCTACGAGCAGTACTTC. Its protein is CSVGDASYEQYF.

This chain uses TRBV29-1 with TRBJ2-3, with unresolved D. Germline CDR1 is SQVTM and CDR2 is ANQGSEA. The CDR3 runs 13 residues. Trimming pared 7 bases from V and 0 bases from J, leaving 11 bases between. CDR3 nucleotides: TGCAGCGGCCTGTGGCGGAGCACAGATACGCAGTATTTT. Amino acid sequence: CSGLWRSTDTQYF.

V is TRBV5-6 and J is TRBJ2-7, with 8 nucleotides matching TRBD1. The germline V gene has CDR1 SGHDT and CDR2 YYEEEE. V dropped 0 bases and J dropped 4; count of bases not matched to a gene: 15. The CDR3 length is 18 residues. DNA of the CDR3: TGTGCCAGCAGCTTGGAGGTTGGACAGGGTCCCGCTCAGTACGAGCAGTACTTC. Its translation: CASSLEVGQGPAQYEQYF.

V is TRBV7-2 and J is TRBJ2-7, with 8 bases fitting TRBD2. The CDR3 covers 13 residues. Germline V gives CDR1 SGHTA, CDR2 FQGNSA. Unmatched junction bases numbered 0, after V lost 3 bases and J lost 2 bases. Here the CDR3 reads CASSFSGTYEQYF. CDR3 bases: TGTGCCAGCAGCTTTAGCGGGACCTACGAGCAGTACTTC.

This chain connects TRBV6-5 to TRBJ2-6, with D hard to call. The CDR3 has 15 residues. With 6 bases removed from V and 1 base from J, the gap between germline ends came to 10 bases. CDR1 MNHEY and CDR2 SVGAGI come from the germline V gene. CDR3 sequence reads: CASRRRRSGANVLTF. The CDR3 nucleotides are TGTGCCAGCAGAAGACGACGGTCTGGGGCCAACGTCCTGACTTTC.

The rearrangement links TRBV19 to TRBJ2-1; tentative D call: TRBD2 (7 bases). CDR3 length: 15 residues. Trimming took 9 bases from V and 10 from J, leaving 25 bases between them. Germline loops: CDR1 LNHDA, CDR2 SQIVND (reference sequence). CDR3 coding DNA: TGTGCCAGCTCCCGCGCTCCGGGGGGCTCGGTGGAGCAGTTCTTC. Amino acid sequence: CASSRAPGGSVEQFF.